The source of this T cell receptor beta chain is a study of CD8 T cells in Susac syndrome. The multiple sclerosis controls comprised treatment-naive patients whose relapsing-remitting disease was stable or active. The CDR3 extends over 13 amino acids. Trimming left V 9 bases short and J 0 bases short, with 9 bases between. A quantity of about 0.45 to 1 ug RNA underwent reverse transcription using random hexamers. A multiplex approach, immunoSEQ multiplex PCR, amplified TCR beta CDR3 across 54 Vbeta and 13 Jbeta. TCRdb reprocessed the immunoSEQ multiplex PCR reads via MiXCR and lists one record per CDR3 protein. The sample includes about 160,000 distinct CDR3 sequences, roughly 94% of them seen just once.

Material: CD4+ T cells from PBMCs. J is TRBJ1-5 and V is TRBV12-3 or TRBV12-4, with a tentative D call TRBD1 (6 bases). The TCR was taken from a human donor with multiple sclerosis. CDR3 in amino acids: CASHRDSNQPQHF. The DNA of the CDR3 is TGTGCCAGTCACAGGGATAGCAATCAGCCCCAGCATTTT.